This entry features one T cell receptor (beta chain) sequence. Its antigen remains undetermined. Base-call qualities are not available, and no considerably larger clone is one nucleotide away. The junction carries 10 bases between V and J, which are trimmed by 0 bases and 6 bases respectively. The CDR3 sequence holds 14 residues, the cysteine and phenylalanine included. CDR3 DNA is the only sequence kept; it has 42 bases, read in frame from the first base. The CDR1 and CDR2 encoded by the germline V gene are SGHTS and YDEGEE. Libraries were constructed by PCR. Sequencing was performed on an Illumina iSeq 100. The authors processed their data as follows. Non-productive sequences were removed, and CDR3s that did not start with C, did not end with F or W, or were shorter than 7 amino acids were discarded. CDR3 homology was assessed with Levenshtein distances (stringdist) and unrooted phylogenetic trees (ape) in R version 3.6.1. The public reads were quality trimmed at Q25 with fastp and then assembled into clones with MiXCR by TCRdb, keeping productive beta chains. Rows with a matching CDR3 protein are joined into one entry that keeps the most common DNA and genes. TCRdb's processing, not the authors', yielded these V and J calls. The sample includes tens of thousands of distinct CDR3 sequences, with 45% to 50% observed a single time. 5.8% of the sample goes to the ten largest clones.

Sample time point, as interpreted from the label and publication: late sampling 161 to 241 days after vaccination in three convalescent patients. The positive SARS-CoV-2 PCR tests of the convalescent patients were dated from March to December 2020, before the Alpha, Beta and Delta variants emerged in the United States. Ficoll-Paque Plus gradient centrifugation was used to isolate PBMCs from whole blood, and the isolated PBMCs were then either used fresh or cryopreserved at -140C. This entry is derived from a study of vaccination and CD4 T cells after COVID-19 (dated by TCRdb to 2022 to 2024). Looking at the study overall: Convalescent patients had a positive SARS-CoV-2 result on nasal swab PCR, and of these patients, several had mild disease and one had severe disease. Post-COVID blood samples were collected from convalescent patients a median of about 92 days after diagnosis, with a range of about 35 to 161 days. The convalescent cohort included six males and four females, with two Hispanic individuals, seven Caucasians, two Asians and one multiracial person. Post-vaccine blood samples were collected a median of about 72 days after the second vaccine dose, ranging from about 13 to 250 days. The spike-specific CD4+ TCR repertoire was compared before and after mRNA vaccination in over 9 COVID-19 convalescent patients and a few infection-naive healthy vaccine recipients. Participants got two doses of the Pfizer-BioNTech BNT162b2 vaccine (n=8) or two doses of the Moderna mRNA-1273 vaccine (n=2). A few convalescent patients gave samples both early after vaccination (day 14) and late after vaccination (days 161 to 241).

General conclusions and limits of the study: In convalescent patients, a median around 86% of post-vaccine SARS-CoV-2-reactive clones were detected only after vaccination, suggesting vaccine-specific priming. Nearly all vaccine-specific clones in convalescent patients (304 of 307) were mono-reactive for SARS-CoV-2 spike rather than cross-reactive with common cold coronaviruses. The study included relatively few convalescent patients and did not analyze early timepoints after natural infection. Although the median number of SARS-CoV-2-reactive clonotypes went up from roughly 19 after infection to 35 to 40 after vaccination, the increase was not significant.

The V gene is TRBV5-8 and the J gene is TRBJ2-1; TRBD2 is perhaps the D gene, given 6 matching bases. This sample comprised CD4+ T cells from blood, obtained about 7 months after SARS-CoV-2 vaccination. The TCR originated in a human donor who had recovered from COVID-19. The CDR3 region has the sequence CASSLDLASNEQFF. Read as DNA, the sequence is TGTGCCAGCAGCTTGGATCTAGCGTCCAATGAGCAGTTCTTC. Extended through the reference TRBV5-8 and TRBJ2-1 proteins, this CDR3 yields the full variable domain: EAGVTQSPTHLIKTRGQQATLRCSPISGHTSVYWYQQALGLGLQFLLWYDEGEERNRGNFPPRFSGRQFPNYSSELNVNALELEDSALYLCASSLDLASNEQFFGPGTRLTVL.